Listed below are T cell receptor beta chains from one sample, sequenced in a study of metastatic and nonmetastatic thyroid tumors. TCRdb re-called the PCR reads through MiXCR. The table includes roughly 28,000 clones, under 25% detected once. Specimen: blood. The source of these receptors is a female donor with papillary thyroid cancer or a benign thyroid nodule (not recorded which). Some clones in this sample may be carry-over from other donors' samples. Each CDR3 is given with its conserved first and last residue. The order of the fields is D gene, clone size, V gene, CDR3 protein. D genes are given only for firm matches. Clone sizes are given selectively: once, few, many, or a class where the clone is expanded.

D: -; size: many; V: TRBV9; CDR3: CASSDRDFFYNEQFF
D: -; size: -; V: TRBV3-1; CDR3: CASSQGASAYNEQFF
D: TRBD2; size: -; V: TRBV5-1; CDR3: CASSSLAGGLREQYF
D: TRBD1; size: many; V: TRBV24-1; CDR3: CATSDSGTGRVAGSTDTQYF
D: TRBD1; size: many; V: TRBV5-1; CDR3: CASRPQPGQGTSSGNTIYF
D: TRBD2; size: -; V: TRBV6-1; CDR3: CASSEALAVTDTQYF
D: -; size: -; V: TRBV6-1; CDR3: CASSEASAGSYNEQFF
D: -; size: -; V: TRBV6-1; CDR3: CASSLSAYEQYF
D: -; size: many; V: TRBV11-3; CDR3: CASGLNSYEQYF
D: TRBD2; size: many; V: TRBV19; CDR3: CASSPGTSGRSSF